A selection of T cell receptor beta chains follows, all from one sample in a study of a mutant IDH1 vaccine in newly diagnosed glioma. TCRdb's copy holds only in-frame clones and misses some; the assay was immunoSEQ multiplex PCR. The sample yields approximately 54,000 clones, roughly 80% seen once. Material: PBMCs, obtained from a glioma patient treated with radiotherapy, temozolomide or both. The receptors were gathered from a man aged 18 to 35 with glioma. Each CDR3 is given with its conserved first and last residue. Each record gives: V gene, clone size, D gene, J gene, CDR3 protein, CDR3 DNA. The D gene is left open where the match is weak. Rows may omit the clone size; those that give it use once, few, many or a size class.

V gene: TRBV2; clone size: .; D gene: TRBD2; J gene: TRBJ2-1; CDR3 protein: CASSALGLASNEQFF; CDR3 DNA: TGTGCCAGCAGTGCTTTGGGACTAGCTTCCAATGAGCAGTTCTTC
V gene: TRBV7-2; clone size: .; D gene: .; J gene: TRBJ1-5; CDR3 protein: CASSTRGPRSNQPQHF; CDR3 DNA: TGTGCCAGCAGCACCCGGGGCCCCAGGAGCAATCAGCCCCAGCATTTT
V gene: TRBV25-1; clone size: few; D gene: TRBD1; J gene: TRBJ1-1; CDR3 protein: CASSETGQGEGTEAFF; CDR3 DNA: TGTGCCAGCAGTGAAACAGGACAGGGGGAGGGGACTGAAGCTTTCTTT
V gene: TRBV7-2; clone size: once; D gene: .; J gene: TRBJ1-4; CDR3 protein: CASSLGQSLEKLFF; CDR3 DNA: TGTGCCAGCAGCTTAGGACAGTCCCTAGAAAAACTGTTTTTT
V gene: TRBV7-2; clone size: .; D gene: .; J gene: TRBJ1-2; CDR3 protein: CASSLDGTGYNYGYTF; CDR3 DNA: TGTGCCAGCAGCTTAGATGGTACAGGGTATAACTATGGCTACACCTTC
V gene: TRBV29-1; clone size: .; D gene: .; J gene: TRBJ2-1; CDR3 protein: CSVGKYSSYNEQFF; CDR3 DNA: TGCAGCGTTGGGAAATATAGCTCCTACAATGAGCAGTTCTTC
V gene: TRBV7-9; clone size: .; D gene: TRBD1; J gene: TRBJ1-2; CDR3 protein: CASSLGTGDGYTF; CDR3 DNA: TGTGCCAGCAGCTTAGGGACAGGGGATGGCTACACCTTC
V gene: TRBV4-1; clone size: .; D gene: .; J gene: TRBJ1-2; CDR3 protein: CASSQSQGFPYGYTF; CDR3 DNA: TGCGCCAGCAGCCAGTCACAGGGATTTCCCTATGGCTACACCTTC
V gene: TRBV29-1; clone size: .; D gene: .; J gene: TRBJ2-3; CDR3 protein: CSVEIRGSTDTQYF; CDR3 DNA: TGCAGCGTTGAAATACGGGGAAGCACAGATACGCAGTATTTT
V gene: TRBV4-1; clone size: .; D gene: TRBD1; J gene: TRBJ1-1; CDR3 protein: CASSQEGQGGTEAFF; CDR3 DNA: TGCGCCAGCAGCCAAGAAGGACAGGGCGGCACTGAAGCTTTCTTT
V gene: TRBV4-3; clone size: .; D gene: .; J gene: TRBJ1-1; CDR3 protein: CASSQDRGIRNTEAFF; CDR3 DNA: TGCGCCAGCAGCCAAGACCGTGGCATCAGAAACACTGAAGCTTTCTTT
V gene: TRBV6-5; clone size: once; D gene: .; J gene: TRBJ1-2; CDR3 protein: CASSYSNGWFSDGYTF; CDR3 DNA: TGTGCCAGCAGTTACTCGAATGGGTGGTTTTCAGATGGCTACACCTTC
V gene: TRBV6-5; clone size: .; D gene: .; J gene: TRBJ1-1; CDR3 protein: CASSYGLKNTEAFF; CDR3 DNA: TGTGCCAGCAGTTACGGTCTAAAGAACACTGAAGCTTTCTTT
V gene: TRBV5-4; clone size: once; D gene: .; J gene: TRBJ1-2; CDR3 protein: CASSLHVGGAYGYTF; CDR3 DNA: TGTGCCAGCAGCTTGCATGTCGGGGGCGCCTATGGCTACACCTTC
V gene: TRBV9; clone size: few; D gene: .; J gene: TRBJ1-1; CDR3 protein: CASSVEQATEAFF; CDR3 DNA: TGTGCCAGCAGCGTAGAACAGGCCACTGAAGCTTTCTTT
V gene: TRBV18; clone size: .; D gene: .; J gene: TRBJ1-2; CDR3 protein: CASSPGQPTYYGYTF; CDR3 DNA: TGTGCCAGCTCACCTGGGCAGCCTACATACTATGGCTACACCTTC
V gene: TRBV14; clone size: .; D gene: .; J gene: TRBJ2-7; CDR3 protein: CASSQGTVSSYEQYF; CDR3 DNA: TGTGCCAGCAGCCAAGGGACAGTGAGCTCCTACGAGCAGTACTTC
V gene: TRBV7-9; clone size: .; D gene: .; J gene: TRBJ1-4; CDR3 protein: CASSEDVDEKLFF; CDR3 DNA: TGTGCCAGCAGCGAAGACGTTGACGAAAAACTGTTTTTT
V gene: TRBV4-1; clone size: .; D gene: .; J gene: TRBJ1-5; CDR3 protein: CASSQEGTRQPQHF; CDR3 DNA: TGCGCCAGCAGCCAAGAGGGTACGAGACAGCCCCAGCATTTT
V gene: TRBV7-6; clone size: .; D gene: TRBD2; J gene: TRBJ2-7; CDR3 protein: CASSLGTSGSYEQYF; CDR3 DNA: TGTGCCAGCAGCTTAGGGACTAGCGGCTCCTACGAGCAGTACTTC
V gene: TRBV6-1; clone size: .; D gene: .; J gene: TRBJ1-5; CDR3 protein: CASSDEQTFYSNQPQHF; CDR3 DNA: TGTGCCAGCAGTGATGAACAGACATTTTATAGCAATCAGCCCCAGCATTTT
V gene: TRBV19; clone size: .; D gene: .; J gene: TRBJ1-1; CDR3 protein: CASSKFGRRGRYTEAFF; CDR3 DNA: TGTGCCAGTAGTAAATTCGGAAGGAGGGGGAGGTACACTGAAGCTTTCTTT
V gene: TRBV6-1; clone size: .; D gene: .; J gene: TRBJ1-2; CDR3 protein: CAITGTEGYGYTF; CDR3 DNA: TGTGCCATTACAGGGACCGAGGGCTATGGCTACACCTTC
V gene: TRBV25-1; clone size: .; D gene: .; J gene: TRBJ2-7; CDR3 protein: CASSPRGYEQYF; CDR3 DNA: TGTGCCAGCTCCCCTCGAGGTTACGAGCAGTACTTC
V gene: TRBV27; clone size: .; D gene: TRBD1; J gene: TRBJ1-1; CDR3 protein: CASSRGQGVVHTEAFF; CDR3 DNA: TGTGCCAGCAGTCGCGGACAGGGGGTTGTTCACACTGAAGCTTTCTTT
V gene: TRBV30; clone size: .; D gene: .; J gene: TRBJ2-7; CDR3 protein: CAWSEGTAGEQYF; CDR3 DNA: TGTGCCTGGAGTGAAGGGACAGCGGGTGAGCAGTACTTC
V gene: TRBV27; clone size: once; D gene: TRBD1; J gene: TRBJ1-2; CDR3 protein: CASSSLDGTGRGYTF; CDR3 DNA: TGTGCCAGCAGTTCATTAGATGGGACAGGTCGCGGCTACACCTTC
V gene: TRBV7-8; clone size: large; D gene: TRBD2; J gene: TRBJ2-1; CDR3 protein: CASSSGGLVNEQFF; CDR3 DNA: TGTGCCAGCAGCTCCGGGGGGTTAGTGAATGAGCAGTTCTTC
V gene: TRBV5-1; clone size: .; D gene: TRBD1; J gene: TRBJ1-1; CDR3 protein: CASSPDRGEAFF; CDR3 DNA: TGCGCCAGCAGCCCAGACAGGGGTGAAGCTTTCTTT
V gene: TRBV7-8; clone size: .; D gene: TRBD1; J gene: TRBJ1-5; CDR3 protein: CASSPSGQSIKPQHF; CDR3 DNA: TGTGCCAGCAGCCCCTCGGGACAGTCAATCAAGCCCCAGCATTTT
V gene: TRBV9; clone size: .; D gene: .; J gene: TRBJ2-1; CDR3 protein: CASSVAGLSYNEQFF; CDR3 DNA: TGTGCCAGCAGCGTAGCAGGGTTATCCTACAATGAGCAGTTCTTC
V gene: TRBV5-1; clone size: .; D gene: TRBD1; J gene: TRBJ1-1; CDR3 protein: CASSPRTGVNTEAFF; CDR3 DNA: TGCGCCAGCAGCCCCCGGACAGGTGTGAACACTGAAGCTTTCTTT
V gene: TRBV28; clone size: .; D gene: TRBD2; J gene: TRBJ2-7; CDR3 protein: CASRRSSGTRPYEQYF; CDR3 DNA: TGTGCCAGCAGGAGGTCTAGCGGTACTCGACCCTACGAGCAGTACTTC
V gene: TRBV6-5; clone size: .; D gene: .; J gene: TRBJ1-2; CDR3 protein: CASSFDRTNGYTF; CDR3 DNA: TGTGCCAGCAGCTTCGACAGGACCAATGGCTACACCTTC
V gene: TRBV6-5; clone size: .; D gene: .; J gene: TRBJ2-3; CDR3 protein: CASSYGGSTDTQYF; CDR3 DNA: TGTGCCAGCAGTTACGGGGGGAGCACAGATACGCAGTATTTT
V gene: TRBV27; clone size: .; D gene: .; J gene: TRBJ1-1; CDR3 protein: CASTEGTEAFF; CDR3 DNA: TGTGCCAGCACGGAGGGAACTGAAGCTTTCTTT
V gene: TRBV2; clone size: once; D gene: .; J gene: TRBJ1-5; CDR3 protein: CASSDFEGRGPNQPQHF; CDR3 DNA: TGTGCCAGCAGTGATTTTGAGGGCAGAGGGCCCAATCAGCCCCAGCATTTT
V gene: TRBV10-2; clone size: .; D gene: .; J gene: TRBJ1-3; CDR3 protein: CASRTGSGNTIYF; CDR3 DNA: TGCGCCAGCAGAACTGGCTCTGGAAACACCATATATTTT
V gene: TRBV27; clone size: .; D gene: TRBD2; J gene: TRBJ2-1; CDR3 protein: CASSLGTTGNEQFF; CDR3 DNA: TGTGCCAGCAGTTTGGGGACTACTGGCAATGAGCAGTTCTTC
V gene: TRBV30; clone size: .; D gene: .; J gene: TRBJ2-1; CDR3 protein: CAWNRAYNEQFF; CDR3 DNA: TGTGCCTGGAATAGGGCTTACAATGAGCAGTTCTTC
V gene: TRBV7-2; clone size: .; D gene: TRBD1; J gene: TRBJ2-7; CDR3 protein: CASSFTGTGSYEQYF; CDR3 DNA: TGTGCCAGCAGCTTCACCGGGACAGGATCTTACGAGCAGTACTTC
V gene: TRBV2; clone size: .; D gene: TRBD1; J gene: TRBJ2-5; CDR3 protein: CASSERGTAYQETQYF; CDR3 DNA: TGTGCCAGCAGTGAACGTGGGACAGCCTACCAAGAGACCCAGTACTTC
V gene: TRBV6-1; clone size: .; D gene: TRBD1; J gene: TRBJ1-2; CDR3 protein: CASSELGQDLNYGYTF; CDR3 DNA: TGTGCCAGCAGTGAACTCGGACAGGATCTTAACTATGGCTACACCTTC
V gene: TRBV6-5; clone size: .; D gene: .; J gene: TRBJ2-7; CDR3 protein: CASSPGRNYEQYF; CDR3 DNA: TGTGCCAGCAGTCCCGGACGGAACTACGAGCAGTACTTC
V gene: TRBV4-1; clone size: .; D gene: .; J gene: TRBJ1-5; CDR3 protein: CASSQGPSSNQPQHF; CDR3 DNA: TGCGCCAGCAGCCAAGGACCGAGTAGCAATCAGCCCCAGCATTTT
V gene: TRBV6-6; clone size: once; D gene: TRBD1; J gene: TRBJ1-2; CDR3 protein: CASSFGQGDGYTF; CDR3 DNA: TGTGCCAGCAGTTTTGGGCAGGGGGATGGCTACACCTTC
V gene: TRBV5-4; clone size: .; D gene: .; J gene: TRBJ2-7; CDR3 protein: CASSWRGGRAAYEQYF; CDR3 DNA: TGTGCCAGCAGCTGGAGGGGGGGCAGGGCTGCCTACGAGCAGTACTTC
V gene: TRBV10-3; clone size: .; D gene: .; J gene: TRBJ2-7; CDR3 protein: CAISPGSMEQYF; CDR3 DNA: TGTGCCATCAGTCCCGGGTCTATGGAGCAGTACTTC
V gene: TRBV7-9; clone size: .; D gene: .; J gene: TRBJ1-1; CDR3 protein: CASRSLRPLMNTEAFF; CDR3 DNA: TGTGCCAGCAGATCGTTGCGTCCACTAATGAACACTGAAGCTTTCTTT
V gene: TRBV19; clone size: .; D gene: TRBD1; J gene: TRBJ1-5; CDR3 protein: CASSDRGLFNQPQHF; CDR3 DNA: TGTGCCAGTAGCGACAGGGGCTTATTCAATCAGCCCCAGCATTTT
V gene: TRBV7-9; clone size: .; D gene: TRBD1; J gene: TRBJ1-4; CDR3 protein: CASSVQGAGEKLFF; CDR3 DNA: TGTGCCAGCAGCGTCCAGGGGGCGGGGGAAAAACTGTTTTTT
V gene: TRBV6-5; clone size: .; D gene: TRBD1; J gene: TRBJ1-6; CDR3 protein: CASSYHQGAAISPLHF; CDR3 DNA: TGTGCCAGCAGTTACCACCAGGGGGCGGCAATATCACCCCTCCACTTT
V gene: TRBV7-9; clone size: .; D gene: TRBD2; J gene: TRBJ2-1; CDR3 protein: CASSLRAGEYNEQFF; CDR3 DNA: TGTGCCAGCAGCTTAAGAGCGGGAGAATACAATGAGCAGTTCTTC
V gene: TRBV6-5; clone size: .; D gene: .; J gene: TRBJ2-3; CDR3 protein: CASRDTSTDTQYF; CDR3 DNA: TGTGCCAGCAGGGACACTAGCACAGATACGCAGTATTTT
V gene: TRBV11-2; clone size: .; D gene: TRBD1; J gene: TRBJ2-7; CDR3 protein: CASSRPGQGYEQYF; CDR3 DNA: TGTGCCAGCAGCCGACCGGGACAGGGTTACGAGCAGTACTTC